One and the same sample provided the 8 T cell receptor beta chains below, sequenced in a study of blood T cell repertoires in COVID-19. Clones were read by immunoSEQ multiplex PCR, and TCRdb kept only the in-frame ones, dropping some. The table shows some 120,000 clones, with 70% to 80% occurring only once. The sequenced material came from peripheral blood. The receptors were gathered from a human donor in a cohort sampled during active COVID-19.

V gene TRBV25-1 combines with J gene TRBJ2-7; 12 bases match TRBD1. Germline V gene data show CDR1 as MGHDK and CDR2 as SYGVNS. The CDR3 loop spans 17 amino acids. V lost 11 bases to trimming and J lost 2 bases; unmatched junction nucleotides: 16. The CDR3 region is CAGRDRGRRLLPYEQYF. As DNA, the CDR3 is TGTGCCGGACGGGACAGGGGGCGCCGTCTACTACCCTACGAGCAGTACTTC.

This clone was seen only a few times. The rearrangement joins TRBV18 to TRBJ2-5; the match to TRBD1 covers 8 bases. The CDR3 consists of 13 residues. CDR1 and CDR2 from the germline V gene are KGHSH and LQKENI. After removal of 5 bases from V and 4 bases from J, the junction contained 3 bases not matched to a gene. The CDR3 here is CASSKGQGETQYF. The CDR3 DNA follows: TGTGCCAGCTCAAAAGGACAGGGAGAGACCCAGTACTTC.

The J gene is TRBJ2-7, the V gene TRBV13; 12 bases are shared with TRBD2. The V gene end was trimmed by 5 bases and the J gene end by 4 bases; junction bases not matched to a gene: 6. This CDR3 spans 15 amino acids. The germline V gene encodes CDR1 PRHDT and CDR2 FYEKMQ (reference sequence). The CDR3 coding sequence is TGTGCCAGCAGCCTCGGGACTAGCGGGTCGTACGAGCAGTACTTC. Its protein product is CASSLGTSGSYEQYF.

The chain couples TRBV5-1 to TRBJ1-1; 12 positions agree with TRBD1. The CDR3 covers 16 residues. Trimming at V came to 0 bases and at J to 6 bases, leaving 6 bases not matched to a gene. Looked up from germline, CDR1 is SGHRS and CDR2 is YFSETQ. As DNA, the CDR3 is TGCGCCAGCAGCTTGGCGCGGGGACAGGGGGCTTCTGAAGCTTTCTTT. This codes for CASSLARGQGASEAFF.

The chain uses TRBV14 and TRBJ1-4, with 7 bases lining up with TRBD1. The J segment lost 1 base and the V segment lost 4 bases, leaving 9 bases of the junction unmatched. The germline V gene encodes CDR1 SGHDN and CDR2 FVKESK. The CDR3 runs to 17 residues. The CDR3, as DNA: TGTGCCAGCAGCCCAGTTGGGACAGCCCTAACTAATGAAAAACTGTTTTTT. It encodes CASSPVGTALTNEKLFF.

The V and J genes are TRBV7-8 and TRBJ1-1; D gene ambiguous. Trimming left V 5 bases short and J 3 bases short, with 10 bases between. Germline V CDR1 and CDR2: SGHVS, FQNEAQ. The CDR3 is made up of 13 amino acids. The CDR3 bases are TGTGCCAGCAGCCCCTGGGCAGACACTGAAGCTTTCTTT. The encoded protein is CASSPWADTEAFF. Filled out from reference TRBV7-8 and TRBJ1-1, the complete variable domain reads GAGVSQSPRYKVAKRGQDVALRCDPISGHVSLFWYQQALGQGPEFLTYFQNEAQLDKSGLPSDRFFAERPEGSVSTLKIQRTQQEDSAVYLCASSPWADTEAFFGQGTRLTVV.

There are a few counts of this clone. The chain employs TRBV9 and TRBJ2-7; D not resolved. The ends were cut back, 4 bases at V and 5 bases at J, with 16 bases in the middle. This CDR3 spans 14 amino acids. The germline CDR1 and CDR2 sequences are SGDLS and YYNGEE. The CDR3 DNA sequence: TGTGCCAGCAGCCCCGGCCTTATAGCCGACGAGCAGTACTTC. This gives the protein CASSPGLIADEQYF.

This chain joins TRBV10-2 and TRBJ2-7; 7 bases align to TRBD2. The J segment lost 3 bases and the V segment lost 7 bases, leaving 9 bases of the junction unmatched. Looked up from germline, CDR1 is WSHSY and CDR2 is SAAADI. This CDR3 contains 14 residues. Here the CDR3 reads CASKDSSGVYEQYF. CDR3 in DNA: TGCGCCAGCAAAGATTCCAGCGGGGTCTACGAGCAGTACTTC.